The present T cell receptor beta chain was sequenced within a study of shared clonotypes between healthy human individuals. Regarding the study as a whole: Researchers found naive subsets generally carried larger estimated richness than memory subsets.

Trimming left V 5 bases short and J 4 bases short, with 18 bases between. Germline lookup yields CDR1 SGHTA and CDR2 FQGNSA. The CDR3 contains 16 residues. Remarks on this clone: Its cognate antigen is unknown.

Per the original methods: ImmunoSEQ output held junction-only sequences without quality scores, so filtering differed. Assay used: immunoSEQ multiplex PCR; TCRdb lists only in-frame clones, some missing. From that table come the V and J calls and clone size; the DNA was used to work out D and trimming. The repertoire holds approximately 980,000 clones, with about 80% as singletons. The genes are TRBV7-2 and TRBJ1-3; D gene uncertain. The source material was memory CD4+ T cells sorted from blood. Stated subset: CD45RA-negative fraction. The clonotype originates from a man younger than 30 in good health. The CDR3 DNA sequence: TGTGCCAGCAGCACGAATGGGAGGCCGGGCGGAAACACCATATATTTT. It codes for CASSTNGRPGGNTIYF.